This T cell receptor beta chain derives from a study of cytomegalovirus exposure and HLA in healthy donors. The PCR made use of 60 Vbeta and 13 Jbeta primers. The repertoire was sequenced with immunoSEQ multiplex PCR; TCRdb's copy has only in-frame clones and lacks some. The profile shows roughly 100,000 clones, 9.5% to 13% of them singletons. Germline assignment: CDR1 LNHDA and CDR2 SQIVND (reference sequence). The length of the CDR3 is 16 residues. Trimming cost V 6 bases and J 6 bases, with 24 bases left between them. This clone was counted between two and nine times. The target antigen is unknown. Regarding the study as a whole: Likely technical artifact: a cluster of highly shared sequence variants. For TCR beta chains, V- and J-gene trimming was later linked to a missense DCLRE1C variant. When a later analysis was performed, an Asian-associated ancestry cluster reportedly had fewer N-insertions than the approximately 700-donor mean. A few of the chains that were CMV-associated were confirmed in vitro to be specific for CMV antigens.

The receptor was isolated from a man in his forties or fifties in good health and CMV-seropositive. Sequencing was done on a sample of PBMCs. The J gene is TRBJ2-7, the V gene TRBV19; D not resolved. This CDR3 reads CASSSSWSGRRREQYF. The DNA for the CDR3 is TGTGCCAGTAGCTCCTCTTGGAGTGGCCGGCGACGCGAGCAGTACTTC.